The clone carrying this TCR beta chain was seen more than once but under ten times. What it binds is unknown. These data are taken from a study of T-cell reconstitution after alpha-beta-depleted transplantation in children. Overall study findings and caveats: At one year after transplant, newly produced T cells mostly accounted for T-cell counts and diversity. The origin of high day-60 TCRbeta diversity in some patients lay in surviving recipient T cells and thymic progenitors. Several hundred expanded graft clones reportedly gave rise to the alpha-beta T cells present about two months after transplant.

This sample's TCRbeta library carried unique molecular identifier barcodes. In TCRdb, the PCR reads were re-called with MiXCR into one record per CDR3 protein. The repertoire includes around 370,000 distinct CDR3 sequences, around 15% of them detected once, and around 41% sits in the top ten. Germline CDR1 is SGHTA and CDR2 is FQGNSA. The junction had 7 bases not matched to a gene; V was cut back by 5 bases and J by 2 bases. This CDR3 region has 15 residues. The rearrangement uses TRBV7-2 and TRBJ2-5, with 8 bases aligning to TRBD2. The receptor's source is a male patient aged 2-15 years who had a stem cell transplant for acute lymphoblastic leukemia, so the T cells may come from the graft donor. The sample here was PBMCs, mostly from graft donor cells, taken 360 days after TCRalphabeta/CD19-depleted stem cell transplant. The CDR3 protein is CASSPSGSWQETQYF. CDR3 sequence (DNA): TGTGCCAGCAGCCCCAGCGGGAGTTGGCAAGAGACCCAGTACTTC.